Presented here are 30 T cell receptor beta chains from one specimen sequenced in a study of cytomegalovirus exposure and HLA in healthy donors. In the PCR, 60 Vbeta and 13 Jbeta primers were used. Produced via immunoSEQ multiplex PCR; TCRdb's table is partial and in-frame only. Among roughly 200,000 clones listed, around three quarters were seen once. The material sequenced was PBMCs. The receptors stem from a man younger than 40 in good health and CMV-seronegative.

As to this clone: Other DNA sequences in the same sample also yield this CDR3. For the CDR3, the DNA is TGTGCCAGTAGTATACTAGCGGGGAACACCGGGGAGCTGTTTTTT. Its protein product is CASSILAGNTGELFF. This chain links TRBV19 with TRBJ2-2; 8 bases are a match to TRBD2. Germline V gene lookup returns CDR1 LNHDA and CDR2 SQIVND (reference sequence). The junction had 0 bases not matched to a gene; V was cut back by 2 bases and J by 1 base. The CDR3 spans 15 residues.

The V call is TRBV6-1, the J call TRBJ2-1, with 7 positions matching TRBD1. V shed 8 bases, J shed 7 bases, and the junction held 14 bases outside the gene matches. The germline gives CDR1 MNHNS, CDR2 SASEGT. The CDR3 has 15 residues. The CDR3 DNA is TGTGCCAGCGACCTAGGGGACAGAAAAGGGAATGAGCAGTTCTTC. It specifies CASDLGDRKGNEQFF.

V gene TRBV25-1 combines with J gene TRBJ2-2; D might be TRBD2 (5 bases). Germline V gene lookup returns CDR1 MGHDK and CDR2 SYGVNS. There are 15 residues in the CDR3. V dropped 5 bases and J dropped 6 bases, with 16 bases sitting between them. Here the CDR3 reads CASSPPGWASGELFF. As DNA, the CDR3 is TGTGCCAGCAGTCCCCCGGGATGGGCATCCGGGGAGCTGTTTTTT.

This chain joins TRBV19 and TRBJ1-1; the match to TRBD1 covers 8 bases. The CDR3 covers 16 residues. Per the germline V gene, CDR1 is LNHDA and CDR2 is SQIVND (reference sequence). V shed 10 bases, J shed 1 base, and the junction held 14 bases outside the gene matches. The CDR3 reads CATRTGTGKRNTEAFF. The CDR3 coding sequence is TGTGCCACGAGGACCGGGACAGGTAAGCGGAACACTGAAGCTTTCTTT.

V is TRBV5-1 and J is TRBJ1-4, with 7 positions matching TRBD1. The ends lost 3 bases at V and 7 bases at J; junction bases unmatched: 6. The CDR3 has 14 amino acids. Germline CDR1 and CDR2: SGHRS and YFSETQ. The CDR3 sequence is CASSSQGVGEKLFF. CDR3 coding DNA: TGCGCCAGCAGCTCGCAGGGGGTGGGTGAAAAACTGTTTTTT.

CDR3 residues: CASSLDRKNIQYF. The CDR3 nucleotides read TGTGCCAGCAGCTTGGATCGGAAAAACATTCAGTACTTC. The gene calls are TRBV5-6 and TRBJ2-4; no clear D gene. The CDR3 length is 13 residues. The germline V and J ends were trimmed by 0 bases and 4 bases, with 5 bases remaining between them. Germline assignment: CDR1 SGHDT and CDR2 YYEEEE.

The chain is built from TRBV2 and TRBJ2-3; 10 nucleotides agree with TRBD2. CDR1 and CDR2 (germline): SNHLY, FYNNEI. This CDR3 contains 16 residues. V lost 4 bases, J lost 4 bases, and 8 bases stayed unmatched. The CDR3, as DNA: TGTGCCAGCAGTGGGCCTAGCGGGGGACAGTCAGATACGCAGTATTTT. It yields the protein CASSGPSGGQSDTQYF.

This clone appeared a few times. Written as DNA, the CDR3 is TGTGCCAGTAGTAAGACAGGGGTAAATCAGCCCCAGCATTTT. The encoded protein is CASSKTGVNQPQHF. The chain employs TRBV19 and TRBJ1-5; TRBD1 matches at 8 bases. V gave up 4 bases and J gave up 4 bases; unmatched junction bases: 3. CDR1 is LNHDA, CDR2 SQIVND, per germline (reference sequence). The CDR3 spans 14 residues.

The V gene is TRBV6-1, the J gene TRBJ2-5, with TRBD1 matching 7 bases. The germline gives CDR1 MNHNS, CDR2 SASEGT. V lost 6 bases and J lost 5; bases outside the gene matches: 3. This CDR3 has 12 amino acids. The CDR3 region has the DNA TGTGCCAGCAGGGACAGGATGGAGACCCAGTACTTC. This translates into CASRDRMETQYF.

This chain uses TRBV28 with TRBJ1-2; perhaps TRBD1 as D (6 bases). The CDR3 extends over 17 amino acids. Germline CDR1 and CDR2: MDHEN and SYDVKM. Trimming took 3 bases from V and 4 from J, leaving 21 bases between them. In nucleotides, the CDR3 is TGTGCCAGCAGTTTCCGGGGACCTGAGGGGGTTACCTATGGCTACACCTTC. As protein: CASSFRGPEGVTYGYTF.

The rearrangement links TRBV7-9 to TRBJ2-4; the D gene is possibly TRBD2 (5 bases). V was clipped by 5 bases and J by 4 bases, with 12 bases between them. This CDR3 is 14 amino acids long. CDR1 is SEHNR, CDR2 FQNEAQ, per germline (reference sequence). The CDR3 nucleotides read TGTGCCAGCAGCCACGGACTTCAGAAAAACATTCAGTACTTC. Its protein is CASSHGLQKNIQYF.

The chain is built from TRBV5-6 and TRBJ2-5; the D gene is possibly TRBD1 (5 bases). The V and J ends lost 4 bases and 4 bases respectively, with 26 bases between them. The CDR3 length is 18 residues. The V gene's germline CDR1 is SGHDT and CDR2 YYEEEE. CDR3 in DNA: TGTGCCAGCAGCCATAGGCCTGCGGACAAACCTTGGGGAGAGACCCAGTACTTC. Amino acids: CASSHRPADKPWGETQYF. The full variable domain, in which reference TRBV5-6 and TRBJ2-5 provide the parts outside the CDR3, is DAGVTQSPTHLIKTRGQQVTLRCSPKSGHDTVSWYQQALGQGPQFIFQYYEEEERQRGNFPDRFSGHQFPNYSSELNVNALLLGDSALYLCASSHRPADKPWGETQYFGPGTRLLVL.

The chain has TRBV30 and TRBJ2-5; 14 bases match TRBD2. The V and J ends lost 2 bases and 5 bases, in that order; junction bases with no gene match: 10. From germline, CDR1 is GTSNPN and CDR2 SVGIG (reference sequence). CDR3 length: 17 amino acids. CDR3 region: CAWSTGTSGRVGETQYF. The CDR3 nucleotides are TGTGCCTGGAGTACCGGGACTAGCGGGAGAGTCGGGGAGACCCAGTACTTC.

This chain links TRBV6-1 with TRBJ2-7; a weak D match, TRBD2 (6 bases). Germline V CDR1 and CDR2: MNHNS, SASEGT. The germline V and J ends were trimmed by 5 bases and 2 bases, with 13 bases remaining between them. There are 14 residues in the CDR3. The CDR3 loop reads CASSLSGLPYEQYF. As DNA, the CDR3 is TGTGCCAGCAGTCTTAGCGGTCTTCCCTACGAGCAGTACTTC.

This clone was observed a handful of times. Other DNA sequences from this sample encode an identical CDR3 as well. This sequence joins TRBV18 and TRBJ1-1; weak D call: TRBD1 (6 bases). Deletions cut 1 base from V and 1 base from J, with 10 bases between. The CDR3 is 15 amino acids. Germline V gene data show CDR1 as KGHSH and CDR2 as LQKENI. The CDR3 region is CASSPQGTPNTEAFF. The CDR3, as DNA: TGTGCCAGCTCACCACAGGGGACACCGAACACTGAAGCTTTCTTT.

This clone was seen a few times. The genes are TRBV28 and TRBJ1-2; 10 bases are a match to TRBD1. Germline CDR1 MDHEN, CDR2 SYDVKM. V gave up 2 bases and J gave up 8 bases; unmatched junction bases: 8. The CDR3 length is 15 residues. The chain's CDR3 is CASSLGTGDLKGYTF. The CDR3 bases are TGTGCCAGCAGTTTAGGGACAGGGGATCTCAAGGGCTACACCTTC.

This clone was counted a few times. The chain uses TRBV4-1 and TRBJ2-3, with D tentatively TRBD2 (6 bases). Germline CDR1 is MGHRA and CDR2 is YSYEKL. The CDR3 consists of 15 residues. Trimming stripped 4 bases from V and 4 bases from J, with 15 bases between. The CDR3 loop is CASSPRENGADTQYF. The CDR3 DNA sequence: TGCGCCAGCAGCCCACGGGAGAACGGGGCAGATACGCAGTATTTT.

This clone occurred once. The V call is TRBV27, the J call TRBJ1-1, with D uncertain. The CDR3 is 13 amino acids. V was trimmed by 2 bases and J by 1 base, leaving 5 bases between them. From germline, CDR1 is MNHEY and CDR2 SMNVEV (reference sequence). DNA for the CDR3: TGTGCCAGCAGTTTACCAGGGAACACTGAAGCTTTCTTT. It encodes CASSLPGNTEAFF.

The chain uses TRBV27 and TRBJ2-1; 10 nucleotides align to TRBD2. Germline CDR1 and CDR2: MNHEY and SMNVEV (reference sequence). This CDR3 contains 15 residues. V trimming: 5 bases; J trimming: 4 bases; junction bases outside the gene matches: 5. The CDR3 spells CASSISSGGYNEQFF. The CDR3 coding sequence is TGTGCCAGCAGTATCTCTAGCGGGGGTTACAATGAGCAGTTCTTC.

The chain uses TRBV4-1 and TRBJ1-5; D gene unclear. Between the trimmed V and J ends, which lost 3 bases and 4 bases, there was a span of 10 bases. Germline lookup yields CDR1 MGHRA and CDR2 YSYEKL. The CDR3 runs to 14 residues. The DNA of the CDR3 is TGCGCCAGCAGCCATCGACGGGAGAATCAGCCCCAGCATTTT. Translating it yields CASSHRRENQPQHF.

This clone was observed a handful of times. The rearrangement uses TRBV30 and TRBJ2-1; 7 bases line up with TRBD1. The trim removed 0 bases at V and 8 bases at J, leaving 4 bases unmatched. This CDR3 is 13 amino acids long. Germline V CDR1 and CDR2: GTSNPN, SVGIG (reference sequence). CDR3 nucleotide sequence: TGTGCCTGGAGTGTACAGGGGATCCATGAGCAGTTCTTC. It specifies CAWSVQGIHEQFF.

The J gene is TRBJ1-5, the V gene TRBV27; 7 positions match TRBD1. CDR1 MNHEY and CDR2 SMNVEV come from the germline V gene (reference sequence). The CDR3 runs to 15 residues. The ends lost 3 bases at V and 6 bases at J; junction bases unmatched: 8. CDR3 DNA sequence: TGTGCCAGCAGTTTGAAGCCAGGGGGTCTTCAGCCCCAGCATTTT. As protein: CASSLKPGGLQPQHF.

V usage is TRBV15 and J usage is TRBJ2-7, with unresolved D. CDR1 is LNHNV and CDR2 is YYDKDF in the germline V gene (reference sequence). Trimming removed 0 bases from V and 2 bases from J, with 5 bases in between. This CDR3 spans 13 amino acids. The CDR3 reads CATSREAAYEQYF. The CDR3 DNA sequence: TGTGCCACCAGCAGAGAGGCTGCCTACGAGCAGTACTTC. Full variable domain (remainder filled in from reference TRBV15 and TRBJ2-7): DAMVIQNPRYQVTQFGKPVTLSCSQTLNHNVMYWYQQKSSQAPKLLFHYYDKDFNNEADTPDNFQSRRPNTSFCFLDIRSPGLGDTAMYLCATSREAAYEQYFGPGTRLTVT.

The CDR3 reads CASKRGLAGDNEQFF. The CDR3, as DNA: TGTGCCAGCAAGAGGGGTCTAGCGGGAGACAATGAGCAGTTCTTC. The rearrangement links TRBV6-1 to TRBJ2-1, with 10 bases fitting TRBD2. From germline, CDR1 is MNHNS and CDR2 SASEGT. Germline trimming cut 7 bases from V and 5 bases from J; bases unmatched to any gene: 8. The CDR3 has 15 amino acids.

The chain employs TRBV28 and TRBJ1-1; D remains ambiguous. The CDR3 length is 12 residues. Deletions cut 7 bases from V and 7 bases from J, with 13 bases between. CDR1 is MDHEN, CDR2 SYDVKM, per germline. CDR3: CASIRRGSEAFF. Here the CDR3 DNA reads TGTGCCAGCATAAGGCGGGGAAGTGAAGCTTTCTTT.

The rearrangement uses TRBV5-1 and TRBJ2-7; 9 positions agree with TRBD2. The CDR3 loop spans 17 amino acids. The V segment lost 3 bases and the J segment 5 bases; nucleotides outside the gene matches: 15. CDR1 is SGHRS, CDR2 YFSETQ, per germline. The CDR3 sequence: CASSWAPTPTSGNEQYF. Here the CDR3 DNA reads TGCGCCAGCAGCTGGGCCCCAACTCCGACTAGCGGCAACGAGCAGTACTTC. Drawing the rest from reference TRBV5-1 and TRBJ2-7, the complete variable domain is KAGVTQTPRYLIKTRGQQVTLSCSPISGHRSVSWYQQTPGQGLQFLFEYFSETQRNKGNFPGRFSGRQFSNSRSEMNVSTLELGDSALYLCASSWAPTPTSGNEQYFGPGTRLTVT.

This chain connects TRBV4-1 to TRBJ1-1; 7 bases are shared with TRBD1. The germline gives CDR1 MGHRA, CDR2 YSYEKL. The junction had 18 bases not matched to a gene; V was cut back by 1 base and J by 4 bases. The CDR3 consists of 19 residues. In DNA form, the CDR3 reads TGCGCCAGCAGCCAAGGTGGTCTGACAGGGAATTCTGGGGCCACTGAAGCTTTCTTT. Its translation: CASSQGGLTGNSGATEAFF.

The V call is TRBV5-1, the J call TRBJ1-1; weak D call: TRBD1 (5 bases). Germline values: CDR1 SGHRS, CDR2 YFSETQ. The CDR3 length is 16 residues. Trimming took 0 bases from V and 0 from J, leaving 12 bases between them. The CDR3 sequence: CASSLAERTMNTEAFF. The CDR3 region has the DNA TGCGCCAGCAGCTTGGCCGAACGGACAATGAACACTGAAGCTTTCTTT.

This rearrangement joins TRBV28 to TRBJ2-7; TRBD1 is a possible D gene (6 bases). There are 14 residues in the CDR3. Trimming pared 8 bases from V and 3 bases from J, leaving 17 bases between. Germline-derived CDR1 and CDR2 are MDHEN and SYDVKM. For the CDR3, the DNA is TGTGCCAGCTCAACCCTCGACAGGCTCTACGAGCAGTACTTC. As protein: CASSTLDRLYEQYF.

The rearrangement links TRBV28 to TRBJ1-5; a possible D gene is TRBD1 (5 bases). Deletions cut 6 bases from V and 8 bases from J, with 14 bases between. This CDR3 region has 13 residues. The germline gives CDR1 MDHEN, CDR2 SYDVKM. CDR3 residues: CASRIRGWEPQHF. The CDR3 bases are TGTGCCAGCAGAATTAGGGGATGGGAGCCCCAGCATTTT.